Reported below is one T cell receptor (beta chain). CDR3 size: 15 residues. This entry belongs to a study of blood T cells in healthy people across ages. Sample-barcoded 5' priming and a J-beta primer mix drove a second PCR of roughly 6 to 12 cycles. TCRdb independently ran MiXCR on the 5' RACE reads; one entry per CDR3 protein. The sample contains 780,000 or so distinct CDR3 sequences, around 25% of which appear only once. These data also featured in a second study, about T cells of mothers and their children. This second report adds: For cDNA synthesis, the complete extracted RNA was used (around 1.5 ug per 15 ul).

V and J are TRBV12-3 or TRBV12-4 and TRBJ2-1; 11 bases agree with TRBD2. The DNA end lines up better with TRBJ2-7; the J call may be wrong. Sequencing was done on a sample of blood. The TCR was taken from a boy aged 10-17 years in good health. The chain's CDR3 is CASSLRALAGAEQYF. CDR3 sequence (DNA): TGTGCCAGCAGTTTACGGGCACTAGCGGGAGCCGAGCAGTACTTC.